This T cell receptor beta chain was sequenced for a study of blood T cell repertoires in COVID-19. This clone was detected only a few times. The CDR3 has 14 residues. The trim removed 0 bases at V and 5 bases at J, leaving 3 bases unmatched. Germline values: CDR1 SGDLS, CDR2 YYNGEE. The assay was immunoSEQ multiplex PCR, and TCRdb's table has in-frame clones only and misses some. The profile shows roughly 270,000 clones, over 75% of them singletons. The rearrangement uses TRBV9 and TRBJ1-1, with TRBD1 matching 8 bases. This sequence originates from a man aged 18-30 years with active or convalescent COVID-19. The sequenced material came from peripheral blood. In nucleotides, the CDR3 is TGTGCCAGCAGCGTAGGGACAGGGCCTACTGAAGCTTTCTTT. Translating gives CASSVGTGPTEAFF.